This T cell receptor (beta chain) was retrieved from a study of T-cell reconstitution after alpha-beta-depleted transplantation in children. TCRbeta library preparation incorporated unique molecular identifiers. A single record per CDR3 protein comes from TCRdb applying MiXCR to the PCR reads. Among hundreds of thousands of distinct CDR3 sequences listed, roughly 15% were seen once. In its sample, this clonotype was seen many times. CDR1 DFQATT and CDR2 SNEGSKA come from the germline V gene (reference sequence). J lost 5 bases, V lost 8 bases, and 6 bases had no gene match. The CDR3 sequence is 12 residues long.

The receptor comes from a human donor who donated a stem cell graft to a child with acute myeloid leukemia. The chain has TRBV20-1 and TRBJ1-5; TRBD1 agrees at 7 bases. The source was PBMCs from the stem cell graft donor, collected from the stem cell graft. CDR3 sequence: CSSSQGDQPQHF. The CDR3 DNA is TGCAGTTCATCGCAGGGGGATCAGCCCCAGCATTTT.